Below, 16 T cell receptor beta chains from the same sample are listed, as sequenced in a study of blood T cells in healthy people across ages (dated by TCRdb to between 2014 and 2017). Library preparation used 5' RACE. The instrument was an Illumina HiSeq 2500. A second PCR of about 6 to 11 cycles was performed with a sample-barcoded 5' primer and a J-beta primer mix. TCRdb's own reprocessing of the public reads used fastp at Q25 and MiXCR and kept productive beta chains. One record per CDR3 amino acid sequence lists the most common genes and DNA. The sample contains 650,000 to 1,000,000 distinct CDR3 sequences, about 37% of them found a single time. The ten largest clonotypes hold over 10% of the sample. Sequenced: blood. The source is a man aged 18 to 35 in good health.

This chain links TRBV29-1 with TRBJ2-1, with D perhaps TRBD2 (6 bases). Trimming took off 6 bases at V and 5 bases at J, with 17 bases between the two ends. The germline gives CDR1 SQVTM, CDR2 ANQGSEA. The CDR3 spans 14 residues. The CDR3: CSVTGVVGNNEQFF. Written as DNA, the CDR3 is TGCAGCGTGACGGGGGTGGTGGGAAACAATGAGCAGTTCTTC.

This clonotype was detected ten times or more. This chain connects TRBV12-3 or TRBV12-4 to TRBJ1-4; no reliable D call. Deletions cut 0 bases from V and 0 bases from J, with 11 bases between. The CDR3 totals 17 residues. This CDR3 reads CASSLAPRLTTNEKLFF. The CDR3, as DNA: TGTGCCAGCAGTTTAGCTCCCAGATTAACAACTAATGAAAAACTGTTTTTT.

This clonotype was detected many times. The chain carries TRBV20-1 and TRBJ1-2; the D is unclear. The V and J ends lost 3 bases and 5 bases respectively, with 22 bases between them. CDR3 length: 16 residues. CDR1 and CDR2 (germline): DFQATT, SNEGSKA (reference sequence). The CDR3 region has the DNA TGCAGTGCTAGCAAAGTCGTGGGTTTGGGGAATTATGGCTACACCTTC. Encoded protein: CSASKVVGLGNYGYTF.

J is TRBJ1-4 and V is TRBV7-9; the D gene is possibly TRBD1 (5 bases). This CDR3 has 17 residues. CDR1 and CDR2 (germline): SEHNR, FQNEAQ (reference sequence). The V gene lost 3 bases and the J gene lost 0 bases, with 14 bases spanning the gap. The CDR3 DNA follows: TGTGCCAGCAGCTTTTTGAAAGGGACCGCAACTAATGAAAAACTGTTTTTT. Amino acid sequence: CASSFLKGTATNEKLFF. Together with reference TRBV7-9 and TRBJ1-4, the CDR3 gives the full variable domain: DTGVSQNPRHKITKRGQNVTFRCDPISEHNRLYWYRQTLGQGPEFLTYFQNEAQLEKSRLLSDRFSAERPKGSFSTLEIQRTEQGDSAMYLCASSFLKGTATNEKLFFGSGTQLSVL.

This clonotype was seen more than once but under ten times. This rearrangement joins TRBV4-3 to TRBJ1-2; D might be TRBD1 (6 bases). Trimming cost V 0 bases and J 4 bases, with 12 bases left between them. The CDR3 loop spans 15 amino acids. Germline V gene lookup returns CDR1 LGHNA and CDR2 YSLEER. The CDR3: CASSQDVRGGYGYTF. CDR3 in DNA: TGCGCCAGCAGCCAAGATGTGAGGGGGGGCTATGGCTACACCTTC.

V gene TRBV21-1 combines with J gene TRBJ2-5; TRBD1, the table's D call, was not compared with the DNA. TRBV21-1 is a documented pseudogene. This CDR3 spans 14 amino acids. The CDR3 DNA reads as TGTGCCAGCCGAACCCTAGGGGGGGAAGAGACCCAGTACTTC. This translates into CASRTLGGEETQYF.

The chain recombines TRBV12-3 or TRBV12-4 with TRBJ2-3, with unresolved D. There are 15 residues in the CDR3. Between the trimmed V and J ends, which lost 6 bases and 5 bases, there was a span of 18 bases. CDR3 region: CASSHDGDWGDTQYF. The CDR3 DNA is TGTGCCAGCAGCCATGATGGGGATTGGGGAGATACGCAGTATTTT.

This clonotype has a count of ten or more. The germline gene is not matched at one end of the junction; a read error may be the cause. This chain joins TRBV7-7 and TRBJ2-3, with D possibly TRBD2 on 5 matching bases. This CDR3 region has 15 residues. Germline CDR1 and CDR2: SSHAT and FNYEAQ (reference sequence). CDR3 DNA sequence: TGTGCTAGCAGCTTAGGGCTAGCAAGCGCAGATACGCAGTATTTT. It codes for CASSLGLASADTQYF. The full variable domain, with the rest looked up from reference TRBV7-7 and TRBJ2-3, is GAGVSQSPRYKVTKRGQDVTLRCDPISSHATLYWYQQALGQGPEFLTYFNYEAQPDKSGLPSDRFSAERPEGSISTLTIQRTEQRDSAMYRCASSLGLASADTQYFGPGTRLTVL.

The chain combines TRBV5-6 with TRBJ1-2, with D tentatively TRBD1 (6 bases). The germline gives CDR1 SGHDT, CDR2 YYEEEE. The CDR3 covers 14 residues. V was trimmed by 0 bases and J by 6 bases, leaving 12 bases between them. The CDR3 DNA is TGTGCCAGCAGCTTGGAGGGGGACTCGGATGGCTACACCTTC. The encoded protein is CASSLEGDSDGYTF.

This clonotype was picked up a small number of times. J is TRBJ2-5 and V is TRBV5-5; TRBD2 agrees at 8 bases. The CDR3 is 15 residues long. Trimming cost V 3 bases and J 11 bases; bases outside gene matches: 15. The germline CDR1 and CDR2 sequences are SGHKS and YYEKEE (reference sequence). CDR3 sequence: CASSWAGGPRNEQYF. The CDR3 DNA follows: TGTGCCAGCAGCTGGGCGGGGGGCCCTCGGAATGAGCAGTACTTC.

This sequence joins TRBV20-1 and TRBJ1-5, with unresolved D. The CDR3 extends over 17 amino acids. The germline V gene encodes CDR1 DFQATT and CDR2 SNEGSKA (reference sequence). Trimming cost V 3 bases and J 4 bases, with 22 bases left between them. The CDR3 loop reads CSASPLLRGEGNQPQHF. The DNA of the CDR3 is TGCAGTGCTAGTCCTCTACTACGCGGAGAGGGAAATCAGCCCCAGCATTTT.

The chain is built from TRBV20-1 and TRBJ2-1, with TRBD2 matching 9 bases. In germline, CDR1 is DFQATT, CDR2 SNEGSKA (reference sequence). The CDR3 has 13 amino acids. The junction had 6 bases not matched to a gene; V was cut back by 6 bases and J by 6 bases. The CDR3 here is CSASSGAGNEQFF. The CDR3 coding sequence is TGCAGTGCATCTAGCGGGGCTGGCAATGAGCAGTTCTTC.

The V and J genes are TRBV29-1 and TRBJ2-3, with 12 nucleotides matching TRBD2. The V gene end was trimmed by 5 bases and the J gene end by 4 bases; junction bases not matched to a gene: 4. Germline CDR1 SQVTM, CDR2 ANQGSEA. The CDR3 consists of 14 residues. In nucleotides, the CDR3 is TGCAGCGTTTCACTAGCGGGAGGCGCAGATACGCAGTATTTT. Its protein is CSVSLAGGADTQYF.

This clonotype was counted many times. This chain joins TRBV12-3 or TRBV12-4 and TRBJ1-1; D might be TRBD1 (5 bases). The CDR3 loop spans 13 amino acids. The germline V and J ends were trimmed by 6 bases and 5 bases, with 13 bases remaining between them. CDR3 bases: TGTGCCAGCAGCCGAGCCGGGGGGACTGAAGCTTTCTTT. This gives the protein CASSRAGGTEAFF.

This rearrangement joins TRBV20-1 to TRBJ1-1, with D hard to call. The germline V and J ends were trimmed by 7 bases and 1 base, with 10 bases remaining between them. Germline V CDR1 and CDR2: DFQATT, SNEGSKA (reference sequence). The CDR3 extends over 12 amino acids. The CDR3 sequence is CSVPTANTEAFF. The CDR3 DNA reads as TGCAGTGTTCCGACTGCGAACACTGAAGCTTTCTTT.

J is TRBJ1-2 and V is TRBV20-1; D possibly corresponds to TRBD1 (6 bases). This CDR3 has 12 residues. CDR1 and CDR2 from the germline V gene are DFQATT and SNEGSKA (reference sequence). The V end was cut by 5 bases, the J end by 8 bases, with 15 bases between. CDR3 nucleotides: TGCAGTGCTCCGGACAGCCGGAAGGGCTACACCTTC. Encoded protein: CSAPDSRKGYTF.